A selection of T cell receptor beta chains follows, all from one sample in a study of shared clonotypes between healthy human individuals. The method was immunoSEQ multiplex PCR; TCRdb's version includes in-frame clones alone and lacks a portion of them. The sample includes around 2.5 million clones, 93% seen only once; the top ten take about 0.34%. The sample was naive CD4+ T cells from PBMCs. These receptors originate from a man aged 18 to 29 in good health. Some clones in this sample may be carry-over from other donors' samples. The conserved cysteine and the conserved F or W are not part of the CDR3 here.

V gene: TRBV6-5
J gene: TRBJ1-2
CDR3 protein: ASSSRSTGTYGYT

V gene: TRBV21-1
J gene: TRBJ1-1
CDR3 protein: ASSISTLLKNTEAF

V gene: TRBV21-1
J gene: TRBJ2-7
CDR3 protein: ASSRASSYEQY

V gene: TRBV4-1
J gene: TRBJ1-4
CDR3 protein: ASSPTGGNEKLF

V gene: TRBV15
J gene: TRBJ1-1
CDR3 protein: ATSIVPNTEAF

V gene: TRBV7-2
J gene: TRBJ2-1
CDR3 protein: ASSLRVTSGRSYNEQF

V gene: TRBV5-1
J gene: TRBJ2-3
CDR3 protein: ASSTTGGGTDTQY

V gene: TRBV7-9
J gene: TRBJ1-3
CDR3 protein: ASSIRLAGPSGNTIY

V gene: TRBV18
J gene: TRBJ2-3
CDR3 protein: ASSPPGVNTDTQY

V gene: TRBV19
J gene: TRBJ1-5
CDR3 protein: ASSLGWQPQH

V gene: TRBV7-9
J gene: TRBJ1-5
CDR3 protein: ASSLGAASNQPQH

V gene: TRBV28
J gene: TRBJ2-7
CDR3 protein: ASIQQGPSYEQY

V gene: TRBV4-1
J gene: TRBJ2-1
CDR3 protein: ASSLGYTLRYNEQF

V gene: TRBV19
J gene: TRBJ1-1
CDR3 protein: ASRQMNTEAF

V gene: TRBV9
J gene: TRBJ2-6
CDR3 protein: ASRGLSGANVLT

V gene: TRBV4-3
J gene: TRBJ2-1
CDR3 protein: ASSHEIASGLAVYNEQF

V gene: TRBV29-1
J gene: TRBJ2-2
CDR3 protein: SVGGLAANTGELF

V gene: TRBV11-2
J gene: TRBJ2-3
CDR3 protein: ASRPTFGGTRSTDTQY

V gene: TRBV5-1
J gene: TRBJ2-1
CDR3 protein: ASSLTGTILNEQF

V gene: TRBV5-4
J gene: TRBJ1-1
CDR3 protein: ASSQTGYTEAF

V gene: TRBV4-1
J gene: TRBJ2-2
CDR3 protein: ASSQAQGAAGELF

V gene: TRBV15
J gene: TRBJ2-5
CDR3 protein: ATSSAATQGTQY

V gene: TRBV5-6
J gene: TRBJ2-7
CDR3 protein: ASSRPGDRGVGEQY

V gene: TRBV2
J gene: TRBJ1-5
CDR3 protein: ASSVGGDQPQH

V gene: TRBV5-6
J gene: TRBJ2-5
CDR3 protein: ASSLVRTGGETQY

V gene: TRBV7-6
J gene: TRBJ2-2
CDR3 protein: ASRTYVTGANTGELF

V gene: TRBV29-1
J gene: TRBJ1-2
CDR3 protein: SVDGTGNYGYT

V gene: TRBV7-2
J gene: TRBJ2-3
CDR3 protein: ASSLSPGGTQY

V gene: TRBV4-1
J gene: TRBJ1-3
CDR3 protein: ASSLTGLSGNTIY

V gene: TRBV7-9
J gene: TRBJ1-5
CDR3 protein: ASSSRGGRGNQPQH

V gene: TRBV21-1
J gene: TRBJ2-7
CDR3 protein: ATPGLAVYEQY

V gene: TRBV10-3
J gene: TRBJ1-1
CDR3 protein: AISPQVNTEAF

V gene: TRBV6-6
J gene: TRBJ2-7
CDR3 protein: ASSKQATTSYEQY

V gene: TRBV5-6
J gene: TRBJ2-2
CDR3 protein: ASSRLWITGELF

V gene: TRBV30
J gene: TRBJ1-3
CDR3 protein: AYAKTGNTIY

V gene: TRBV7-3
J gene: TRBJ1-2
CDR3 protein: ASSLVGTGDYGYT

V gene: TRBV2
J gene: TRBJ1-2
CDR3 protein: ASSGLGWMGGYT

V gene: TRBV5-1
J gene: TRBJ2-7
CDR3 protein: ATLPDRGGEAYEQY

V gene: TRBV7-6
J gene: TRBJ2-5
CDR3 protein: ASSSNRGGETQY

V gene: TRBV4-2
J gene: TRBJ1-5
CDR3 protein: ASSQDIGQGSNQPQH

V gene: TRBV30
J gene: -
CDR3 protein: AWSAQPSYEQY

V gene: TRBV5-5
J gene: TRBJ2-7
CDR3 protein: ASSGGPGPIYEQY

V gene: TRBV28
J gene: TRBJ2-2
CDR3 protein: ASRNPSDRELF

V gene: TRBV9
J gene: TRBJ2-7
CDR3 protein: ASSASSGRFSYEQY

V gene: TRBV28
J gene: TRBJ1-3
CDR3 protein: ASSLAGMYAGNTIY

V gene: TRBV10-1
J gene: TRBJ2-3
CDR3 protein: ASRGGGWGTDTQY

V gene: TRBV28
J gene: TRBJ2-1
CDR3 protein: ASRGDRGEQF

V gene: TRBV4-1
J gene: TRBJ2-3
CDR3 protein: ASSQGYGTDTQY

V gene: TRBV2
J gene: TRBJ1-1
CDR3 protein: ASRQEVPEAF

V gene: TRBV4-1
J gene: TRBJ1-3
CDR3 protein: ASSQLQGSGNTIY

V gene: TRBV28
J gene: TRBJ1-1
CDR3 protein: ASSSPGQGAYAF

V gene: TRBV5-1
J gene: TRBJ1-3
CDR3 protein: ASSLGVVSGNTIY

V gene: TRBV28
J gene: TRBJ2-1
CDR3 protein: ASTSGSSYNEQF

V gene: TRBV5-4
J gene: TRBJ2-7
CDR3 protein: ASSLDGGSYEQY

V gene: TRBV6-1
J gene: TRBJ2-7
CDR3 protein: ASSEADWSYEQY